This TCR beta chain originates from a study of prognosis after radiotherapy for stage I lung cancer. On the study more broadly: Without exception, patients with non-small cell lung cancer were deemed medically inoperable.

Genomic DNA was the source, and TCR beta CDR3 was amplified from it by two-round multiplex PCR. For every TRBV and TRBJ gene, a specific primer was used in first-round PCR. Second-round PCR relied on universal primers. Each CDR3 protein is one row after TCRdb ran MiXCR on the multiplex PCR reads. The table has 25,000 to 35,000 distinct CDR3 sequences, 40% to 60% seen once. Sequencing was performed on PBMCs, taken before or after stereotactic body radiation therapy (not recorded which). The clonotype comes from a donor over 45 with non-small cell lung cancer.

The DNA of the CDR3 is TGTGCCAGCAAGAGGACTCCGAACACCGGGGAGCTGTTTTTT. This sequence encodes CASKRTPNTGELFF. V usage is TRBV2 and J usage is TRBJ2-2, with TRBD2 as a possible D gene (5 bases). The CDR3 has 14 residues. CDR1 is SNHLY and CDR2 is FYNNEI in the germline V gene. V was pared by 7 bases and J by 0 bases, with 9 bases between.